This TCR beta chain was found in a study of cytomegalovirus exposure and HLA in healthy donors. Study-wide background: The 130 or so validation repertoires were reported in a later analysis to have been generated on the same platform as the roughly 670 first-cohort repertoires.

General observations from the study: There were over 150 TCR beta chains listed as cytomegalovirus-associated.

The table came from immunoSEQ multiplex PCR; TCRdb's copy has only in-frame clones and leaves some out. Among just over 80,000 clones, about 95% were seen once, and the ten largest hold about 1.3%. Turning to this clone: What it binds is unknown.

V lost 3 bases to trimming and J lost 0 bases, with 15 bases between them. The CDR3 runs 16 residues. Germline CDR1 is LNHDA and CDR2 is SQIVND (reference sequence). Sequencing was carried out using PBMCs. This clonotype originated in a young woman in good health and CMV-seronegative. The rearrangement joins TRBV19 to TRBJ2-7, with D perhaps TRBD1 (5 bases). Here the CDR3 reads CASSIGVTGASYEQYF. The CDR3, as DNA: TGTGCCAGTAGTATTGGGGTAACAGGTGCCTCCTACGAGCAGTACTTC.